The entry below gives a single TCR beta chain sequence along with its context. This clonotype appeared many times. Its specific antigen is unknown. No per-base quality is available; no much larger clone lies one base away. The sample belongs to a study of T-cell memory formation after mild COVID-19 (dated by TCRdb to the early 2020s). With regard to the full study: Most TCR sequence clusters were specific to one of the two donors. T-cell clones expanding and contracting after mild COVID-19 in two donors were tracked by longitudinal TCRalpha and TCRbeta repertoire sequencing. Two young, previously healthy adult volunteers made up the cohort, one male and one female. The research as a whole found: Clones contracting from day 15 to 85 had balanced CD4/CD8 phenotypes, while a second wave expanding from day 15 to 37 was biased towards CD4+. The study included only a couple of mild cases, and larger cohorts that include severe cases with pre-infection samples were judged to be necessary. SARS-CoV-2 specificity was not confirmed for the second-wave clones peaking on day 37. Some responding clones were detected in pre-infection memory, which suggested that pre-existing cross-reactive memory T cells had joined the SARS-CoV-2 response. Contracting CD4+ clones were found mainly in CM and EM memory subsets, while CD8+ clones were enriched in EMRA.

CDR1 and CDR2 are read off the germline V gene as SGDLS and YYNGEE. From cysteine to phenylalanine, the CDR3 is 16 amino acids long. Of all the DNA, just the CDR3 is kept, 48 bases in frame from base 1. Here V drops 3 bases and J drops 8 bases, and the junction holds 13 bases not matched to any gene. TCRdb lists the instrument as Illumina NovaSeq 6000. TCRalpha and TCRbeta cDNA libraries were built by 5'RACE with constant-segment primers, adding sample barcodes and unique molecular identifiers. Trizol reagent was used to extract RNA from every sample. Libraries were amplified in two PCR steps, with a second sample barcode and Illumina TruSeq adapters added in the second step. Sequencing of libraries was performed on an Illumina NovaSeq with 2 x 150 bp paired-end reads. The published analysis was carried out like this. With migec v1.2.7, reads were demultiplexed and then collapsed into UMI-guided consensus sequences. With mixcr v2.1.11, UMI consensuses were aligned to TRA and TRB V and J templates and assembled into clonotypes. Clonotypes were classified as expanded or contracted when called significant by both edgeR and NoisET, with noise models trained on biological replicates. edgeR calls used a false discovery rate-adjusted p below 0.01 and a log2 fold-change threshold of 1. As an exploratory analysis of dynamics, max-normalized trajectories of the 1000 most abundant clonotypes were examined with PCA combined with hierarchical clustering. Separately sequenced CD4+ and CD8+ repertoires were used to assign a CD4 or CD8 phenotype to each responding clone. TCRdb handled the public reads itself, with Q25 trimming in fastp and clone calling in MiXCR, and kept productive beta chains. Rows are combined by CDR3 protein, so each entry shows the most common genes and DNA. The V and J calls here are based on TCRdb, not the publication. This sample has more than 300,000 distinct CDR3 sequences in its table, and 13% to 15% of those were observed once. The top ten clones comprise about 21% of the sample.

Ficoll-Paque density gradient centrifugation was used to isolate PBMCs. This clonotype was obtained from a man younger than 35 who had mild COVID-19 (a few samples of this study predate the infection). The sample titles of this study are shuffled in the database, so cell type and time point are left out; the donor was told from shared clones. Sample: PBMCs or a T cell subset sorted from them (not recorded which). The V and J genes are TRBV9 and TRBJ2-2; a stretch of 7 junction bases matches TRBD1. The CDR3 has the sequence CASSDNAMRGQGELFF. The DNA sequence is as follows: TGTGCCAGCAGCGACAACGCGATGAGGGGGCAGGGGGAGCTGTTTTTT.